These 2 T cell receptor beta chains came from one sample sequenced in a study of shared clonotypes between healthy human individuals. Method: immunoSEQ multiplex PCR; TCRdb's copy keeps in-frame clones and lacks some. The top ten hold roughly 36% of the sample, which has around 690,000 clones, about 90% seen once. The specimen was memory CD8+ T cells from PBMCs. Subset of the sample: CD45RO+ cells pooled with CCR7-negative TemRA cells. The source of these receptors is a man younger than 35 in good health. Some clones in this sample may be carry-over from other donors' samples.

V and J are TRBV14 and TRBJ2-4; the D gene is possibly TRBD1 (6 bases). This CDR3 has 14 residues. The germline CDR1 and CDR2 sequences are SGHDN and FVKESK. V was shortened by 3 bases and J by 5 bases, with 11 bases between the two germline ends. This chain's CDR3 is CASSHYRTENIQYF. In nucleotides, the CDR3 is TGTGCCAGCAGCCATTATAGGACAGAAAACATTCAGTACTTC. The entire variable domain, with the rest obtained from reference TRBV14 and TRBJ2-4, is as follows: EAGVTQFPSHSVIEKGQTVTLRCDPISGHDNLYWYRRVMGKEIKFLLHFVKESKQDESGMPNNRFLAERTGGTYSTLKVQPAELEDSGVYFCASSHYRTENIQYFGAGTRLSVL.

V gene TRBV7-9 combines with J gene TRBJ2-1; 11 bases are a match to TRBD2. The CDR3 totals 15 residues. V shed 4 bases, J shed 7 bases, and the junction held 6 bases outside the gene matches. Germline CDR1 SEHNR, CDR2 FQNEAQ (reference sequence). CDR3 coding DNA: TGTGCCAGCAGCTCCTCTAGCGGGGGGAGGAATGAGCAGTTCTTC. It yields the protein CASSSSSGGRNEQFF.